This TCR beta chain stems from a study of identical twins. Findings of the study overall: Excess sharing between twins was weaker in beta out-of-frame sequences.

This clonotype was recorded at least ten times. Its antigen is unidentified. Trimming removed 3 bases from V and 3 bases from J; junction bases left unmatched: 3. The germline gives CDR1 KGHDR, CDR2 SFDVKD. The CDR3 spans 17 residues. TCRdb re-derived calls from the 5' RACE reads in MiXCR, one entry per CDR3 protein. Here the sample spans hundreds of thousands of distinct CDR3 sequences, 7.5% being singletons. This sample was also put to use in a study of yellow fever vaccine responses in identical twins.

The clonotype comes from a woman between 18 and 30 years old in good health. The V call is TRBV24-1, the J call TRBJ2-3; TRBD2 aligns across 15 bases. The sample taken for sequencing was memory (CD45RO+) T cells sorted from blood. The CDR3 is CATSDAGTSGRTDTQYF. In nucleotides, the CDR3 is TGTGCCACCAGTGATGCCGGGACTAGCGGGAGGACAGATACGCAGTATTTT.